A single sample is the source of the 18 T cell receptor beta chains below, sequenced in a study of yellow fever vaccine responses in identical twins. TCRdb reprocessed the RT-PCR reads via MiXCR and lists one record per CDR3 protein. The table includes roughly 18,000 distinct CDR3 sequences, roughly two thirds detected once. The source was T cells from blood (PBMCs), unsorted or a sorted subset (not recorded which), collected before or after yellow fever vaccination (not recorded which). The receptors were sampled from a woman under 30 who received the yellow fever vaccine.

This chain joins TRBV4-1 and TRBJ1-4; D may be TRBD1 (6 bases). Per germline, CDR1 MGHRA and CDR2 YSYEKL. This CDR3 is built from 16 residues. With 3 bases removed from V and 0 bases from J, the gap between germline ends came to 11 bases. CDR3 DNA: TGCGCCAGCAGCCATAGGACAGCTACAACTAATGAAAAACTGTTTTTT. Its protein product is CASSHRTATTNEKLFF.

The chain uses TRBV18 and TRBJ2-2; D not resolved. This CDR3 is built from 15 residues. Trimming left V 3 bases short and J 6 bases short, with 14 bases between. Germline lookup yields CDR1 KGHSH and CDR2 LQKENI. The CDR3: CASSPLASGSGELFF. CDR3 sequence (DNA): TGTGCCAGCTCACCTTTGGCGAGTGGGTCCGGGGAGCTGTTTTTT.

V and J are TRBV10-3 and TRBJ2-3; D not certain. Germline loops: CDR1 ENHRY, CDR2 SYGVKD. The CDR3 sequence is 13 residues long. Deletions cut 10 bases from V and 0 bases from J, with 11 bases between. CDR3 bases: TGTGCCACCACAGCACCGAGCACAGATACGCAGTATTTT. This sequence encodes CATTAPSTDTQYF.

The V call is TRBV5-1, the J call TRBJ2-3; D remains ambiguous. The CDR3 runs to 13 residues. The germline CDR1 and CDR2 sequences are SGHRS and YFSETQ. The V end was cut by 5 bases, the J end by 0 bases, with 7 bases between. CDR3 bases: TGCGCCAGCAGATACGGGAGCACAGATACGCAGTATTTT. Translated, it gives CASRYGSTDTQYF.

The V gene is TRBV15, the J gene TRBJ2-5; the D gene is possibly TRBD1 (5 bases). Germline V lookup: CDR1 LNHNV, CDR2 YYDKDF (reference sequence). V gave up 1 base and J gave up 5 bases, with 14 bases separating them. This CDR3 has 15 amino acids. CDR3 in DNA: TGTGCCACCAGCAGAGGCGGCAGGGATATGGAGACCCAGTACTTC. Amino acids: CATSRGGRDMETQYF.

The rearrangement links TRBV27 to TRBJ1-1; D ambiguous. Germline CDR1 MNHEY, CDR2 SMNVEV (reference sequence). V lost 3 bases and J 1 base, leaving 6 bases between the germline ends. CDR3 length: 13 amino acids. CDR3 sequence (DNA): TGTGCCAGCAGTTTGTTACAGAACACTGAAGCTTTCTTT. Residues: CASSLLQNTEAFF.

The V call is TRBV7-3, the J call TRBJ2-3; D uncertain. This CDR3 contains 13 residues. Germline values: CDR1 SGHTA, CDR2 FQGTGA. V was trimmed by 5 bases and J by 4 bases, leaving 10 bases between them. CDR3 amino acids: CASSQSSPDTQYF. CDR3 nucleotides: TGTGCCAGCAGCCAATCCAGCCCAGATACGCAGTATTTT.

This chain uses TRBV10-3 with TRBJ1-2; no firm D call. V was pared by 0 bases and J by 5 bases, with 10 bases between. This CDR3 contains 14 residues. Per the germline V gene, CDR1 is ENHRY and CDR2 is SYGVKD. Here the CDR3 reads CAISESSAVYGYTF. DNA of the CDR3: TGTGCCATCAGTGAGTCGTCGGCCGTTTATGGCTACACCTTC.

This rearrangement joins TRBV2 to TRBJ2-3, with D hard to call. In germline, CDR1 is SNHLY, CDR2 FYNNEI. V lost 5 bases to trimming and J lost 1 base, with 10 bases between them. The CDR3 totals 14 residues. CDR3 bases: TGTGCCAGCAGTCTCCGACCAGGCACAGATACGCAGTATTTT. Translating gives CASSLRPGTDTQYF.

Here the CDR3 reads CASTSAGHNEQFF. CDR3 in DNA: TGCGCCAGCACATCGGCGGGGCACAATGAGCAGTTCTTC. The J gene is TRBJ2-1, the V gene TRBV5-1; perhaps TRBD2 as D (6 bases). Germline V gene sequence: CDR1 SGHRS, CDR2 YFSETQ. Trimming pared 6 bases from V and 5 bases from J, leaving 12 bases between. The CDR3 has 13 amino acids.

J is TRBJ2-5 and V is TRBV5-4; D is undetermined. Trimming removed 1 base at V and 0 bases at J, with 10 bases between. Germline V gene lookup returns CDR1 SGHNT and CDR2 YYREEE (reference sequence). This CDR3 contains 15 residues. DNA of the CDR3: TGTGCCAGCAGCTTGATGGCAGCCGACCAAGAGACCCAGTACTTC. Protein sequence: CASSLMAADQETQYF.

This clonotype was picked up a small number of times. V is TRBV10-1 and J is TRBJ2-3; unclear D gene. Trimming removed 2 bases from V and 6 bases from J, with 3 bases in between. Looked up from germline, CDR1 is WNHNN and CDR2 is SYGVQD (reference sequence). The CDR3 loop spans 11 amino acids. CDR3: CASSEVDTQYF. CDR3 sequence (DNA): TGCGCCAGCAGTGAGGTGGATACGCAGTATTTT.

A few counts support this clonotype. The chain couples TRBV11-1 to TRBJ2-1, with 10 bases aligning to TRBD1. The CDR3 spans 15 residues. Looked up from germline, CDR1 is SGHAT and CDR2 is FQDESV (reference sequence). With 7 bases clipped from V and 2 bases from J, the junction kept 5 bases outside the gene matches. DNA of the CDR3: TGTGCCAGCAAGGAGACAGGGGGCGCCTACAATGAGCAGTTCTTC. Translated, it gives CASKETGGAYNEQFF.

CDR3 amino acids: CASSLPGQGPHEQFF. The DNA of the CDR3 is TGTGCCAGCAGCTTACCGGGACAGGGACCCCATGAGCAGTTCTTC. The chain couples TRBV7-3 to TRBJ2-1; TRBD1 aligns across 9 bases. The V gene's germline CDR1 is SGHTA and CDR2 FQGTGA. J was trimmed by 8 bases and V by 2 bases; bases with no gene match: 7. The CDR3 consists of 15 residues.

This clonotype was seen a few times. This chain links TRBV10-3 with TRBJ2-7; unclear D gene. Germline V lookup: CDR1 ENHRY, CDR2 SYGVKD. The CDR3 consists of 15 residues. The ends were cut back, 4 bases at V and 2 bases at J, with 15 bases in the middle. CDR3 DNA: TGTGCCATCAGTGGGCCACTCGTTACTGCCTACGAGCAGTACTTC. It yields the protein CAISGPLVTAYEQYF.

The chain joins TRBV20-1 to TRBJ2-7, with unresolved D. Looked up from germline, CDR1 is DFQATT and CDR2 is SNEGSKA (reference sequence). V lost 3 bases to trimming and J lost 0 bases, with 6 bases between them. This CDR3 spans 12 amino acids. For the CDR3, the DNA is TGCAGTGCTAGCCCCAGCTCCTACGAGCAGTACGTC. This codes for CSASPSSYEQYV.

This clonotype has just one count. The chain links TRBV3-1 to TRBJ1-4; D uncertain. V was cut by 1 base and J by 5 bases, with 14 bases left in between. The CDR3 is 16 amino acids. Germline loops: CDR1 LGHDT, CDR2 YNNKEL (reference sequence). CDR3 sequence reads: CASSQGRARLNEKLFF. The CDR3 DNA reads TGTGCCAGCAGCCAAGGACGGGCCAGACTAAATGAAAAACTGTTTTTT.

The chain employs TRBV12-3 or TRBV12-4 and TRBJ1-5; D perhaps matches TRBD1 (5 bases). Trimming took off 0 bases at V and 6 bases at J, with 12 bases between the two ends. This CDR3 has 15 residues. Here the CDR3 DNA reads TGTGCCAGCAGTTTAGCGGGGCAGGGACCTCAGCCCCAGCATTTT. Its translation is CASSLAGQGPQPQHF.